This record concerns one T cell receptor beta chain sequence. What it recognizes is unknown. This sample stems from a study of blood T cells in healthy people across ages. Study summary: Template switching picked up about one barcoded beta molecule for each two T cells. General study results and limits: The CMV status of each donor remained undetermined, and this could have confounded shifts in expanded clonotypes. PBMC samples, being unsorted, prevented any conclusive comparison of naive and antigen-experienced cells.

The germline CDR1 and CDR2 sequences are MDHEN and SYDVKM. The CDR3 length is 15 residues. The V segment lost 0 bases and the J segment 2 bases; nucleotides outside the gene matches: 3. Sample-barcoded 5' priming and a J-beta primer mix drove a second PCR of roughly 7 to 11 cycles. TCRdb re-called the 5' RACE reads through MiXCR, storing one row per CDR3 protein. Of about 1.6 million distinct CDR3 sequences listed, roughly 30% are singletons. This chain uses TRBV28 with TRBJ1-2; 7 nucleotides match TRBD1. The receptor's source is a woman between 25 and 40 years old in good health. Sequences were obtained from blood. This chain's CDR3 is CASSLWGTVNYGYTF. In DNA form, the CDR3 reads TGTGCCAGCAGTTTATGGGGGACAGTCAACTATGGCTACACCTTC.